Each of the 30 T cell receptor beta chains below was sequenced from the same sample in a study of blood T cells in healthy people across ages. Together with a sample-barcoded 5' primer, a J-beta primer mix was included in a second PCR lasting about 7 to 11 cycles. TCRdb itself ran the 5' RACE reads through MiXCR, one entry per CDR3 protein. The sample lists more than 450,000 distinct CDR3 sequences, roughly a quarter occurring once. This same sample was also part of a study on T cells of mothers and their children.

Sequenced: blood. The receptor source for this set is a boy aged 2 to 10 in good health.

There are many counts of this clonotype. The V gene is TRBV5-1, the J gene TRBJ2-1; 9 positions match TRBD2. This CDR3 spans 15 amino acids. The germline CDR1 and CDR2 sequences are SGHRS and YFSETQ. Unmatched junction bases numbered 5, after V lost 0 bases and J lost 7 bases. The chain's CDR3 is CASSLAPSGKNEQFF. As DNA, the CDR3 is TGCGCCAGCAGCTTGGCGCCTAGCGGGAAGAATGAGCAGTTCTTC.

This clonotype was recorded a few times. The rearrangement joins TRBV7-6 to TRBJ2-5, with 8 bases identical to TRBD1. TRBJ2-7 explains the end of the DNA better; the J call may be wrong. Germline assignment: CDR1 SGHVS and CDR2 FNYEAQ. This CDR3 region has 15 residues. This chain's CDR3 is CASSLSQGAVYEQYF. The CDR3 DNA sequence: TGTGCCAGCAGCCTAAGCCAGGGGGCGGTGTACGAGCAGTACTTC.

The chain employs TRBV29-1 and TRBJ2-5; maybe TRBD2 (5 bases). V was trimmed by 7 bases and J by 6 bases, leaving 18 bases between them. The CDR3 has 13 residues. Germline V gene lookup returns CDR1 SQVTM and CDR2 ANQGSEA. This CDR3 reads CSGERTAGKTQYF. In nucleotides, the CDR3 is TGCAGCGGGGAGAGGACTGCCGGCAAGACCCAGTACTTC.

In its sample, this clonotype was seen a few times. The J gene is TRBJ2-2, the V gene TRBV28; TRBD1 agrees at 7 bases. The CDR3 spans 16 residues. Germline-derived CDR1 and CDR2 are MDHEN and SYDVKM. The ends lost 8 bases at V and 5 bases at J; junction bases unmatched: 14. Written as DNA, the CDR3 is TGTGCCAGCGGTACAGGGGCAGGGAGTAAAACCGGGGAGCTGTTTTTT. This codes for CASGTGAGSKTGELFF. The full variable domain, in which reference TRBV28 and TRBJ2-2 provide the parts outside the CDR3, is DVKVTQSSRYLVKRTGEKVFLECVQDMDHENMFWYRQDPGLGLRLIYFSYDVKMKEKGDIPEGYSVSREKKERFSLILESASTNQTSMYLCASGTGAGSKTGELFFGEGSRLTVL.

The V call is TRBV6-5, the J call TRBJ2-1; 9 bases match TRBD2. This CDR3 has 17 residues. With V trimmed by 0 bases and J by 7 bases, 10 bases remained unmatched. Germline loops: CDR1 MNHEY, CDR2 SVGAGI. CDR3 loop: CASSYSIPAGGYNEQFF. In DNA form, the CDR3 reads TGTGCCAGCAGTTACTCGATTCCAGCGGGAGGTTATAATGAGCAGTTCTTC.

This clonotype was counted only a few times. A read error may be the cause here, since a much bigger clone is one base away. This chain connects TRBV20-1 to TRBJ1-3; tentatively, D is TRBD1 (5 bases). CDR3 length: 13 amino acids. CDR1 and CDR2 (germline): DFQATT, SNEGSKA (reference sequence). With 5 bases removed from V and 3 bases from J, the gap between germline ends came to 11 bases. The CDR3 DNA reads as TGCAGTGCTTCGGGACGGCTTGGAAACACCATATATTTT. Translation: CSASGRLGNTIYF.

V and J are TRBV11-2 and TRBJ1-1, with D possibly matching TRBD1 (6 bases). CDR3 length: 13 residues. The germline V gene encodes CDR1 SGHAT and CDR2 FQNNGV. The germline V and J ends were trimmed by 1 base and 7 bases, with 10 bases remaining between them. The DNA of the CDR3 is TGTGCCAGCAGCTTAGGGACGACAGGTGAAGCTTTCTTT. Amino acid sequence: CASSLGTTGEAFF.

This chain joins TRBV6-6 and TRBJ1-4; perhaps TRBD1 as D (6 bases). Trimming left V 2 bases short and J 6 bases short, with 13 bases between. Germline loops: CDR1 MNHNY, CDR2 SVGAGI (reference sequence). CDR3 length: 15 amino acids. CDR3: CASSYAAWTDEKLFF. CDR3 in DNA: TGTGCCAGCAGTTACGCCGCCTGGACAGATGAAAAACTGTTTTTT.

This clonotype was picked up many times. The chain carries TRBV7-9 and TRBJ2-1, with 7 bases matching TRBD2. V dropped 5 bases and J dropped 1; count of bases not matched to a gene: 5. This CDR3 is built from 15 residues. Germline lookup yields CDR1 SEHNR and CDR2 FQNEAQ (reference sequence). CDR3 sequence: CASSPSGASYNEQFF. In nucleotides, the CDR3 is TGTGCCAGCAGCCCTAGCGGTGCTTCCTACAATGAGCAGTTCTTC. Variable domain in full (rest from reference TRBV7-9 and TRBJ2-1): DTGVSQNPRHKITKRGQNVTFRCDPISEHNRLYWYRQTLGQGPEFLTYFQNEAQLEKSRLLSDRFSAERPKGSFSTLEIQRTEQGDSAMYLCASSPSGASYNEQFFGPGTRLTVL.

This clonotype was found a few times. The CDR3 nucleotides read TGTGCCAGCAGCCATCCTCCTATCAGCTCCTACAATGAGCAGTTCTTC. Residues: CASSHPPISSYNEQFF. This chain connects TRBV14 to TRBJ2-1; no firm D call. Germline-derived CDR1 and CDR2 are SGHDN and FVKESK. This CDR3 region has 16 residues. V was trimmed by 3 bases and J by 0 bases, leaving 12 bases between them.

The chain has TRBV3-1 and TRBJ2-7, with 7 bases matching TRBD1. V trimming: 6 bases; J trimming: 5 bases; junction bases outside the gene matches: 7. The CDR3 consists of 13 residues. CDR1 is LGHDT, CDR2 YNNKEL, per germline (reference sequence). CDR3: CASRNTGDHEQYF. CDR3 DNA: TGTGCCAGCAGAAACACAGGGGACCACGAGCAGTACTTC.

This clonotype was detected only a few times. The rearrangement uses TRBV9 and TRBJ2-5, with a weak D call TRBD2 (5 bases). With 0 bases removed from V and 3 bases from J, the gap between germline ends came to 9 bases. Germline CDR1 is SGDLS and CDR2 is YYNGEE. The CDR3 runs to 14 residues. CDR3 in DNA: TGTGCCAGCAGCGTAGGGACTGACAAAGAGACCCAGTACTTC. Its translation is CASSVGTDKETQYF. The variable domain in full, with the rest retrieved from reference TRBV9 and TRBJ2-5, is DSGVTQTPKHLITATGQRVTLRCSPRSGDLSVYWYQQSLDQGLQFLIQYYNGEERAKGNILERFSAQQFPDLHSELNLSSLELGDSALYFCASSVGTDKETQYFGPGTRLLVL.

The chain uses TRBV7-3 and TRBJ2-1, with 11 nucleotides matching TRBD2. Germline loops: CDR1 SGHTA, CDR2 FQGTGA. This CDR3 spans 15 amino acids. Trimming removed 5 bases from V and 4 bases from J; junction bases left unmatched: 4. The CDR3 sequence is CASSPTSGEYNEQFF. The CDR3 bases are TGTGCCAGCAGCCCGACTAGCGGGGAATACAATGAGCAGTTCTTC.

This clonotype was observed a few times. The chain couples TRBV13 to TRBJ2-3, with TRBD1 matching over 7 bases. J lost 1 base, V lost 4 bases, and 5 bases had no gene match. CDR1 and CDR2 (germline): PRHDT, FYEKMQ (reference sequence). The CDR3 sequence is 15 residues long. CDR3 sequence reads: CASSSRTGGTDTQYF. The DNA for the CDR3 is TGTGCCAGCAGCTCACGGACAGGCGGCACAGATACGCAGTATTTT.

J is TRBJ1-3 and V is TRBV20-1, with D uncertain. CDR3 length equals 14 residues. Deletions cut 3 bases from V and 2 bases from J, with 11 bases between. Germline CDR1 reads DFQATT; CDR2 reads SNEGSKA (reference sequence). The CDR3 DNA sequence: TGCAGTGCTAGGTCGAGGGCGGCTGGAAACACCATATATTTT. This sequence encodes CSARSRAAGNTIYF.

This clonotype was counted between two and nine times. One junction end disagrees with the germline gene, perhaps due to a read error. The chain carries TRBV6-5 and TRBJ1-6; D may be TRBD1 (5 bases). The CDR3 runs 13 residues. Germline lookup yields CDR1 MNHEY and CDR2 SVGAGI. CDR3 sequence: CASDANFRDLTPF. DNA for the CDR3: TGTGCCAGCGACGCGAATTTCCGGGACCTAACACCCTTT.

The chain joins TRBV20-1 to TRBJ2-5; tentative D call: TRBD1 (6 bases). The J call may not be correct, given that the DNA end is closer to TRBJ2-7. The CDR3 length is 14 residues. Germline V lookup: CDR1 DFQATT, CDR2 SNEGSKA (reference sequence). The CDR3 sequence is CSALTGRTSDEQYF. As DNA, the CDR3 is TGCAGTGCTCTCACAGGGAGAACTTCCGACGAGCAGTACTTC.

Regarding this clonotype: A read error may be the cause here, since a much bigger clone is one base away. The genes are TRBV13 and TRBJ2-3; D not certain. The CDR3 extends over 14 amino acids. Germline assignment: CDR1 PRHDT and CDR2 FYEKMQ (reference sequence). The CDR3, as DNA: TGTGTCTCCTGCCCCCGCACTAGCACAGATACGCAGTATTTT. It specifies CVSCPRTSTDTQYF.

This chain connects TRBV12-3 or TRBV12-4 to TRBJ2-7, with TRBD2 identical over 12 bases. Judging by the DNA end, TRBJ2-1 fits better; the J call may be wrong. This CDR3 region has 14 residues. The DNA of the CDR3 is TGTGCCAGCAGTTTGACTAGCGGGAGCGATGAGCAGTTCTTC. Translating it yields CASSLTSGSDEQFF.

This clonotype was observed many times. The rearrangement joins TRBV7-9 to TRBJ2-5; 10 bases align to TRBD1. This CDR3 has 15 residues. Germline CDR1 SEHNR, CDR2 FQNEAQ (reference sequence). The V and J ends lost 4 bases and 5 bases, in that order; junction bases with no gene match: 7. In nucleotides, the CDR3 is TGTGCCAGCAGCTCCCCGGGACAGGGGTTGGAGACCCAGTACTTC. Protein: CASSSPGQGLETQYF.

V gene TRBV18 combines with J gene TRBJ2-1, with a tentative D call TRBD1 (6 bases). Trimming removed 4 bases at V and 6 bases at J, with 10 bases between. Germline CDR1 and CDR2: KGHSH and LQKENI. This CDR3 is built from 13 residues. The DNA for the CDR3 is TGTGCCAGCTCACTCACAGGGATCAATGAGCAGTTCTTC. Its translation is CASSLTGINEQFF.

Here the CDR3 reads CSAEGQTNSPLHF. The CDR3, as DNA: TGCAGTGCCGAAGGACAGACTAATTCACCCCTCCACTTT. The chain carries TRBV20-1 and TRBJ1-6; the D gene is possibly TRBD1 (6 bases). This CDR3 has 13 residues. Trimming took off 6 bases at V and 6 bases at J, with 12 bases between the two ends. Germline CDR1 and CDR2: DFQATT and SNEGSKA (reference sequence).

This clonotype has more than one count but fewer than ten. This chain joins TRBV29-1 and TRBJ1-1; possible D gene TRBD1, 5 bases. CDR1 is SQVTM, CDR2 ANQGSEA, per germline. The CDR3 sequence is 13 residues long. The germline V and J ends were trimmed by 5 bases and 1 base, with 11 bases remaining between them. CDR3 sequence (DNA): TGCAGCGTTCTCCGGGACGGGAACACTGAAGCTTTCTTT. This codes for CSVLRDGNTEAFF.

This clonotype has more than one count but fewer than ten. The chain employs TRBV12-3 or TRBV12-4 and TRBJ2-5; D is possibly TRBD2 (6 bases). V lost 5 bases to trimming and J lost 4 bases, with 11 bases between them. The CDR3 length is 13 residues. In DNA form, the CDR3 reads TGTGCCAGCAGTGCCCTAGCGAGAGAGACCCAGTACTTC. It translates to CASSALARETQYF.

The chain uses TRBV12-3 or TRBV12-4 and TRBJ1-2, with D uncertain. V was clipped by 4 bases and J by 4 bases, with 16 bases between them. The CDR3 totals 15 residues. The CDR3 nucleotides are TGTGCCAGCAGTTCTAGCCCCTCGGACGGCTATGGCTACACCTTC. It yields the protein CASSSSPSDGYGYTF.

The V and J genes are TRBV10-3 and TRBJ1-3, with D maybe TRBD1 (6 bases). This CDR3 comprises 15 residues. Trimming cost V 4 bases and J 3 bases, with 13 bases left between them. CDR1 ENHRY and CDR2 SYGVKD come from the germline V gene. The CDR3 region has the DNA TGTGCCATCAGTGCTGAGGAGGGGGGTGGAAACACCATATATTTT. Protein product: CAISAEEGGGNTIYF.

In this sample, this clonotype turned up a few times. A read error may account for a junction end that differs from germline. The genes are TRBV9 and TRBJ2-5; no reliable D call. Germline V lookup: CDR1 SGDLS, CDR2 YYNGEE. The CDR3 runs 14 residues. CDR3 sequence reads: CASSVGSFQETQYF. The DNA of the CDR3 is TGTGCCAGCAGTGTAGGGTCCTTCCAAGAGACCCAGTACTTC. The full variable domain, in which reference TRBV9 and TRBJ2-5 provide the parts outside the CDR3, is DSGVTQTPKHLITATGQRVTLRCSPRSGDLSVYWYQQSLDQGLQFLIQYYNGEERAKGNILERFSAQQFPDLHSELNLSSLELGDSALYFCASSVGSFQETQYFGPGTRLLVL.

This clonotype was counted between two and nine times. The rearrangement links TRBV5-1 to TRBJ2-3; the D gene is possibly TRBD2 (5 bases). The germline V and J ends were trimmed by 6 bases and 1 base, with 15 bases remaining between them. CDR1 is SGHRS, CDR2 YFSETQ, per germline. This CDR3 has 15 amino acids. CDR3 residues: CASTTGWRGTDTQYF. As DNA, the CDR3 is TGCGCCAGCACCACGGGATGGCGAGGCACAGATACGCAGTATTTT.

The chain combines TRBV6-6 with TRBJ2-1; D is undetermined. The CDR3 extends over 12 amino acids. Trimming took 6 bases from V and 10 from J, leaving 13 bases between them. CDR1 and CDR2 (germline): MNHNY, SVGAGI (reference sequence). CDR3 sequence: CASSTSSLEQFF. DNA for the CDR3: TGTGCCAGCAGCACCTCATCCTTGGAGCAGTTCTTC.

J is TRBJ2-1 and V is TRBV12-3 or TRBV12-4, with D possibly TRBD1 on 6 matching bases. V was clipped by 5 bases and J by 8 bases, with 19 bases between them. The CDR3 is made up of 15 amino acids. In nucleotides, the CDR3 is TGTGCCAGCAGTCGCCCGGGACATGAAGGGGATGAGCAGTTCTTC. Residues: CASSRPGHEGDEQFF.